The 30 T cell receptor beta chains presented below share a single source sample, sequenced in a study of shared clonotypes between healthy human individuals. Profiled with immunoSEQ multiplex PCR; TCRdb holds only in-frame clones, not every one. The sample gives about 990,000 clones, approximately 78% of which show up once; more than 0.55% is in the top ten. The sequenced sample was memory CD4+ T cells from PBMCs. As for subset: CD45RA-negative fraction. The origin of the receptors is a man between 18 and 35 years old in good health. Some clones in this sample may be carry-over from other donors' samples.

V usage is TRBV7-2 and J usage is TRBJ2-5; tentatively, D is TRBD1 or TRBD2 (5 bases each). Between the trimmed V and J ends, which lost 1 base and 5 bases, there was a span of 5 bases. Germline CDR1 reads SGHTA; CDR2 reads FQGNSA. CDR3 length: 12 amino acids. In DNA form, the CDR3 reads TGTGCCAGCAGCTTAGGGGACGAGACCCAGTACTTC. Residues: CASSLGDETQYF.

This chain uses TRBV7-9 with TRBJ1-1; 9 bases are shared with TRBD1. Trimming took 8 bases from V and 10 from J; bases not matched to a gene: 5. In germline, CDR1 is SEHNR, CDR2 FQNEAQ (reference sequence). The CDR3 covers 11 residues. CDR3 DNA sequence: TGTGCCAGCGGCGGGACAGGGTTAGCTTTCTTT. It codes for CASGGTGLAFF. The full variable domain, with the rest looked up from reference TRBV7-9 and TRBJ1-1, is DTGVSQNPRHKITKRGQNVTFRCDPISEHNRLYWYRQTLGQGPEFLTYFQNEAQLEKSRLLSDRFSAERPKGSFSTLEIQRTEQGDSAMYLCASGGTGLAFFGQGTRLTVV.

The CDR3 loop reads CASSWGGAFVNEQFF. The DNA for the CDR3 is TGTGCCAGCAGCTGGGGGGGGGCCTTTGTCAATGAGCAGTTCTTC. V and J are TRBV5-4 and TRBJ2-1, with D tentatively TRBD2 (7 bases). The germline V and J ends were trimmed by 3 bases and 6 bases, with 16 bases remaining between them. Germline CDR1 is SGHNT and CDR2 is YYREEE (reference sequence). This CDR3 contains 15 residues. The entire variable domain, with the rest obtained from reference TRBV5-4 and TRBJ2-1, is as follows: ETGVTQSPTHLIKTRGQQVTLRCSSQSGHNTVSWYQQALGQGPQFIFQYYREEENGRGNFPPRFSGLQFPNYSSELNVNALELDDSALYLCASSWGGAFVNEQFFGPGTRLTVL.

The V gene is TRBV18, the J gene TRBJ1-3, with 8 bases matching TRBD1. The CDR3 is 17 residues long. V gave up 6 bases and J gave up 0 bases; unmatched junction bases: 10. CDR1 and CDR2 from the germline V gene are KGHSH and LQKENI. In DNA, the CDR3 is TGTGCCAGCTCCATCGGACAGGGAGGGAGCTCTGGAAACACCATATATTTT. Translation: CASSIGQGGSSGNTIYF.

This chain uses TRBV11-2 with TRBJ2-2; no firm D call. CDR1 is SGHAT, CDR2 FQNNGV, per germline. This CDR3 is 14 amino acids long. The V and J ends lost 1 base and 7 bases respectively, with 10 bases between them. Here the CDR3 DNA reads TGTGCCAGCAGCTTAGTCGGGCCCGGCGGGGAGCTGTTTTTT. Its protein product is CASSLVGPGGELFF.

This chain links TRBV6-1 with TRBJ1-4; the D gene is possibly TRBD1 (6 bases). Germline lookup yields CDR1 MNHNS and CDR2 SASEGT. The CDR3 spans 13 residues. V shed 8 bases and J shed 8 bases, with 15 bases lying between them. The CDR3 here is CASGVTGYEKLFF. Written as DNA, the CDR3 is TGTGCCAGCGGAGTAACAGGGTACGAAAAACTGTTTTTT.

DNA of the CDR3: TGTGCCAGCAGTGAAATGGGGCAGGTAAACAATGAGCAGTTCTTC. This encodes CASSEMGQVNNEQFF. This chain uses TRBV6-1 with TRBJ2-1; weak D call: TRBD1 (5 bases). Germline-derived CDR1 and CDR2 are MNHNS and SASEGT. This CDR3 contains 15 residues. V was cut by 2 bases and J by 5 bases, with 13 bases left in between.

The chain recombines TRBV7-2 with TRBJ2-5, with D unresolved. Germline CDR1 and CDR2: SGHTA and FQGNSA. This CDR3 has 14 amino acids. V shed 2 bases and J shed 1 base, with 8 bases lying between them. The CDR3 here is CASSLSWGQETQYF. CDR3 coding DNA: TGTGCCAGCAGCTTATCGTGGGGCCAAGAGACCCAGTACTTC.

The rearrangement joins TRBV28 to TRBJ1-5, with 7 bases lining up with TRBD1. The germline V gene has CDR1 MDHEN and CDR2 SYDVKM. The ends lost 6 bases at V and 4 bases at J; junction bases unmatched: 12. The CDR3 runs to 16 residues. This CDR3 reads CASSSPGTVVNQPQHF. As DNA, the CDR3 is TGTGCCAGCAGCTCACCCGGGACAGTTGTTAATCAGCCCCAGCATTTT.

The rearrangement uses TRBV4-3 and TRBJ2-7; 9 bases align to TRBD1. V trimming: 4 bases; J trimming: 3 bases; junction bases outside the gene matches: 7. The CDR3 runs to 15 residues. CDR1 is LGHNA, CDR2 YSLEER, per germline. The DNA of the CDR3 is TGCGCCAGCAGCCTCCAGCCGGGACAGGGCTACGAGCAGTACTTC. Protein: CASSLQPGQGYEQYF.

With regard to this clone: This likely stems from a read error, as it lies one base from a far larger clone. The chain combines TRBV2 with TRBJ2-7; D ambiguous. The CDR3 runs to 12 residues. The germline V gene encodes CDR1 SNHLY and CDR2 FYNNEI. CDR3 DNA: TGTGCATGCGGCCGCGAATACTACGAGCAGTACTTC. It encodes CACGREYYEQYF.

The genes are TRBV2 and TRBJ1-5, with D tentatively TRBD1 (5 bases). The germline V and J ends were trimmed by 6 bases and 7 bases, with 25 bases remaining between them. This CDR3 region has 17 residues. Germline lookup yields CDR1 SNHLY and CDR2 FYNNEI. In nucleotides, the CDR3 is TGTGCCAGCAGCTCCCTCTTGGCGGGGGAAGTAGGGCAGCCCCAGCATTTT. This sequence encodes CASSSLLAGEVGQPQHF. The entire variable domain, with the rest obtained from reference TRBV2 and TRBJ1-5, is as follows: EPEVTQTPSHQVTQMGQEVILRCVPISNHLYFYWYRQILGQKVEFLVSFYNNEISEKSEIFDDQFSVERPDGSNFTLKIRSTKLEDSAMYFCASSSLLAGEVGQPQHFGDGTRLSIL.

This chain links TRBV5-8 with TRBJ2-5, with TRBD2 matching over 7 bases. Germline V lookup: CDR1 SGHTS, CDR2 YDEGEE. The CDR3 totals 14 residues. Trimming took 4 bases from V and 9 from J; bases not matched to a gene: 12. The CDR3 reads CASSQTSARWAQYF. The CDR3 DNA follows: TGTGCCAGCAGCCAAACTAGCGCCCGTTGGGCCCAGTACTTC.

This clone was counted at least ten times. This sequence joins TRBV7-9 and TRBJ2-1; D not certain. V was clipped by 2 bases and J by 6 bases, with 8 bases between them. Germline V lookup: CDR1 SEHNR, CDR2 FQNEAQ (reference sequence). The CDR3 consists of 13 residues. The CDR3 protein is CASSLYRSNEQFF. CDR3 in DNA: TGTGCCAGCAGCTTATACAGAAGCAATGAGCAGTTCTTC.

CDR3 region: CASSVGQGEGYTDTQYF. The CDR3 nucleotides are TGTGCCAGCAGCGTAGGACAGGGTGAGGGGTACACAGATACGCAGTATTTT. The chain employs TRBV9 and TRBJ2-3; 7 nucleotides agree with TRBD1. Germline V lookup: CDR1 SGDLS, CDR2 YYNGEE. V lost 0 bases, J lost 2 bases, and 9 bases stayed unmatched. The CDR3 runs to 17 residues.

The chain carries TRBV30 and TRBJ2-2; D may be TRBD2 (6 bases). This CDR3 is built from 16 residues. Per germline, CDR1 GTSNPN and CDR2 SVGIG (reference sequence). The ends were cut back, 7 bases at V and 6 bases at J, with 24 bases in the middle. The CDR3 protein is CASAGRDSYWAGELFF. CDR3 DNA: TGTGCCTCTGCGGGGCGGGATAGTTATTGGGCCGGGGAGCTGTTTTTT.

This clone was recorded only once. CDR3 nucleotides: TGTGCCAGCAGCTTAGCCAGAAGGTACAATGAGCAGTTCTTC. It yields the protein CASSLARRYNEQFF. This chain links TRBV11-2 with TRBJ2-1; D call uncertain. The CDR3 extends over 14 amino acids. The germline V gene encodes CDR1 SGHAT and CDR2 FQNNGV. Trimming left V 1 base short and J 4 bases short, with 8 bases between.

This clone was counted a single time. The chain has TRBV28 and TRBJ2-7; D tentatively reads TRBD1 or TRBD2 (5 bases each). The CDR3 totals 14 residues. Trimming took 5 bases from V and 1 from J, leaving 12 bases between them. Germline lookup yields CDR1 MDHEN and CDR2 SYDVKM. The DNA for the CDR3 is TGTGCCAGCAGTGCCGGGACGTTTTCCTACGAGCAGTACTTC. It specifies CASSAGTFSYEQYF.

This clone was picked up a small number of times. The missing conserved phenylalanine or tryptophan at the end of this CDR3 makes a read error likely. This chain joins TRBV28 and TRBJ1-2; the D is unclear. CDR3 length: 14 amino acids. Germline-derived CDR1 and CDR2 are MDHEN and SYDVKM. Trimming took off 2 bases at V and 0 bases at J, with 7 bases between the two ends. Written as DNA, the CDR3 is TGTGCCAGCAGTTTACCAGCCTCTAACTATGGCTACACCTCC. Protein product: CASSLPASNYGYTS.

The chain employs TRBV2 and TRBJ2-3, with 12 nucleotides matching TRBD2. Germline V gene sequence: CDR1 SNHLY, CDR2 FYNNEI. The CDR3 is 17 residues long. V gave up 6 bases and J gave up 8 bases; unmatched junction bases: 15. The CDR3 coding sequence is TGTGCCAGCAGCCGGGGGGCTACTAGCGGGAGGATGAGTACGCAGTATTTT. As protein: CASSRGATSGRMSTQYF.

The V and J genes are TRBV29-1 and TRBJ2-1; the D gene is possibly TRBD2 (6 bases). The CDR3 totals 13 residues. Deletions cut 2 bases from V and 7 bases from J, with 12 bases between. Per the germline V gene, CDR1 is SQVTM and CDR2 is ANQGSEA. CDR3 sequence: CSVERGGVNEQFF. CDR3 bases: TGCAGCGTTGAAAGGGGAGGAGTAAATGAGCAGTTCTTC.

This rearrangement joins TRBV6-6 to TRBJ2-5; TRBD1 aligns across 7 bases. CDR1 and CDR2 (germline): MNHNY, SVGAGI (reference sequence). This CDR3 is built from 15 residues. V shed 5 bases and J 5 bases; nucleotides not matched to a gene: 11. CDR3 in DNA: TGTGCCAGCAGTCCCGGGACAGTCAGTTTTGAGACCCAGTACTTC. Protein product: CASSPGTVSFETQYF.

The chain joins TRBV5-1 to TRBJ1-2; D remains ambiguous. Germline V gene data show CDR1 as SGHRS and CDR2 as YFSETQ. V was trimmed by 4 bases and J by 8 bases, leaving 27 bases between them. This CDR3 contains 17 residues. The CDR3 protein is CASSPATGGVGIGGYTF. In DNA, the CDR3 is TGCGCCAGCAGCCCGGCGACGGGAGGAGTCGGAATAGGGGGCTACACCTTC.

The V gene is TRBV28, the J gene TRBJ2-7, with 9 positions matching TRBD1. Germline-derived CDR1 and CDR2 are MDHEN and SYDVKM. The CDR3 is 14 residues long. J was trimmed by 6 bases and V by 5 bases; bases with no gene match: 8. DNA of the CDR3: TGTGCCAGCAGTCGGACAGGGGCCTCTGTCGAGCAGTACTTC. Amino acid sequence: CASSRTGASVEQYF.

Comment on this clone: Other DNA sequences from this sample encode an identical CDR3 as well. V is TRBV7-2 and J is TRBJ1-1; 7 nucleotides agree with TRBD1. CDR1 and CDR2 (germline): SGHTA, FQGNSA. V trimming: 2 bases; J trimming: 2 bases; junction bases outside the gene matches: 2. The CDR3 spans 14 residues. In nucleotides, the CDR3 is TGTGCCAGCAGCTTAAACAGGGGAAACACTGAAGCTTTCTTT. Translating gives CASSLNRGNTEAFF.

The rearrangement links TRBV11-2 to TRBJ2-3; D gene ambiguous. The CDR3 covers 16 residues. From germline, CDR1 is SGHAT and CDR2 FQNNGV. V was clipped by 4 bases and J by 0 bases, with 14 bases between them. CDR3 nucleotide sequence: TGTGCCAGCAGCTCCTTTAGGACGTCCAGCACAGATACGCAGTATTTT. Its protein is CASSSFRTSSTDTQYF.

This clone came up once. This sequence joins TRBV21-1 and TRBJ2-7; the DNA was not compared with TRBD1, the D call given in the table. TRBV21-1 is an annotated pseudogene. This CDR3 spans 16 amino acids. CDR3 in DNA: TGTGCCAGCAGCAAACCACTACAGGGGACTTCCTACGAGCAGTACTTC. Translated, it gives CASSKPLQGTSYEQYF.

This clone was seen a handful of times. The genes are TRBV7-2 and TRBJ2-7; TRBD1 matches 10 bases. Losses at the gene ends were 1 base for V and 5 bases for J; bases not matched to a gene: 5. The germline CDR1 and CDR2 sequences are SGHTA and FQGNSA. The CDR3 runs 15 residues. CDR3 sequence reads: CASSLGGTGAHEQYF. The DNA for the CDR3 is TGTGCCAGCAGCTTAGGGGGGACAGGGGCACACGAGCAGTACTTC.

CDR3 in amino acids: CASIAGTPTYEQYF. CDR3 DNA: TGTGCCAGCATCGCCGGGACTCCGACCTACGAGCAGTACTTC. The chain couples TRBV28 to TRBJ2-7; the D gene is possibly TRBD2 (6 bases). This CDR3 is built from 14 residues. Trimming removed 7 bases from V and 2 bases from J, with 15 bases in between. The germline gives CDR1 MDHEN, CDR2 SYDVKM. Full variable domain (rest looked up from reference TRBV28 and TRBJ2-7): DVKVTQSSRYLVKRTGEKVFLECVQDMDHENMFWYRQDPGLGLRLIYFSYDVKMKEKGDIPEGYSVSREKKERFSLILESASTNQTSMYLCASIAGTPTYEQYFGPGTRLTVT.

This rearrangement joins TRBV28 to TRBJ2-1; no firm D call. In germline, CDR1 is MDHEN, CDR2 SYDVKM. The CDR3 covers 15 residues. The V end was cut by 5 bases, the J end by 2 bases, with 13 bases between. The CDR3 loop reads CASSHGRRPYNEQFF. CDR3 DNA sequence: TGTGCCAGCAGTCACGGGCGTCGGCCCTACAATGAGCAGTTCTTC.